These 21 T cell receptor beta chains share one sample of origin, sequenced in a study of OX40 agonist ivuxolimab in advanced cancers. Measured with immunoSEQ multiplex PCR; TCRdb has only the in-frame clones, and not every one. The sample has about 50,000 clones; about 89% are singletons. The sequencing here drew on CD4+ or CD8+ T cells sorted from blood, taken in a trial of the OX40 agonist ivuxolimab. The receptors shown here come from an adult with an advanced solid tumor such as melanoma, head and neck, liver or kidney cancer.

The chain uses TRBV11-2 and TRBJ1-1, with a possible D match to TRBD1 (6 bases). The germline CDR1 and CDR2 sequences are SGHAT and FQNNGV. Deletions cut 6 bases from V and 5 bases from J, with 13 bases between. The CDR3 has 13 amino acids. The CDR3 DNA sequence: TGTGCCAGCAGTGGAGGGGGTAATACTGAAGCTTTCTTT. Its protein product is CASSGGGNTEAFF.

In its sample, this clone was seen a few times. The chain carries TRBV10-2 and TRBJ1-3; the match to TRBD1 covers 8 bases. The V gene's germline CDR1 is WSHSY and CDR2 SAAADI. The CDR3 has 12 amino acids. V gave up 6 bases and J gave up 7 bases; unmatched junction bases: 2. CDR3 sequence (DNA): TGCGCCAGCAGCGGACAGGGCAACACCATATATTTT. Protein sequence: CASSGQGNTIYF.

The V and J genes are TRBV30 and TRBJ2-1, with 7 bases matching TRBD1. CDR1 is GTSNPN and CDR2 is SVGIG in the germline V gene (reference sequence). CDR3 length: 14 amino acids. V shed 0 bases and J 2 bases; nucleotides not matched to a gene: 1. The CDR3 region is CAWSVGTAYNEQFF. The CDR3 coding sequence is TGTGCCTGGAGTGTCGGGACAGCCTACAATGAGCAGTTCTTC.

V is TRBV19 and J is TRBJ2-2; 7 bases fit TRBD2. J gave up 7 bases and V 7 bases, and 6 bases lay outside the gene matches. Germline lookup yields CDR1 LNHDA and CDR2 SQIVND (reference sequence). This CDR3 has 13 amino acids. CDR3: CASIRREGGELFF. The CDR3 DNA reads TGTGCCAGTATCCGCAGGGAGGGCGGGGAGCTGTTTTTT.

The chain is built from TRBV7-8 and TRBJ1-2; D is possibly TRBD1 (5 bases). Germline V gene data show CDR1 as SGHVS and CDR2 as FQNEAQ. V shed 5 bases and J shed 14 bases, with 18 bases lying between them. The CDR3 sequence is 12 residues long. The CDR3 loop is CASSRLGRRITF. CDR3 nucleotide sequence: TGTGCCAGCAGCCGCCTGGGACGGCGAATTACCTTC.

CDR3 residues: CASSHRFANTGELFF. The CDR3, as DNA: TGTGCCAGCAGCCACAGGTTCGCGAACACCGGGGAGCTGTTTTTT. The genes are TRBV6-6 and TRBJ2-2; maybe TRBD1 (5 bases). Deletions cut 6 bases from V and 0 bases from J, with 11 bases between. The germline gives CDR1 MNHNY, CDR2 SVGAGI (reference sequence). The CDR3 consists of 15 residues.

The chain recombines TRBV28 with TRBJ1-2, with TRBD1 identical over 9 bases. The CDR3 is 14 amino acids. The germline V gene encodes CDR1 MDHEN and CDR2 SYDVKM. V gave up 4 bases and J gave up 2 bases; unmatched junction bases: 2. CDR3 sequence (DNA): TGTGCCAGCAGTTCAGGGACAGGGAACTATGGCTACACCTTC. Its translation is CASSSGTGNYGYTF.

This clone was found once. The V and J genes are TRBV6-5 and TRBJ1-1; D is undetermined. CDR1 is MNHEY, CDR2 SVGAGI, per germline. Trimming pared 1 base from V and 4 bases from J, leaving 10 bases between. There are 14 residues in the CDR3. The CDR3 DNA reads TGTGCCAGCAGTTACTTAGGCGTGGGCACTGAAGCTTTCTTT. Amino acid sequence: CASSYLGVGTEAFF.

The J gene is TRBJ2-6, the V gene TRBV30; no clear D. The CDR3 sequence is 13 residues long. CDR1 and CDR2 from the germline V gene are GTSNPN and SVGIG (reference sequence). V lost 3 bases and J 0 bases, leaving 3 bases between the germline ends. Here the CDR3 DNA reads TGTGCCTGGAGACTCTCTGGGGCCAACGTCCTGACTTTC. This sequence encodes CAWRLSGANVLTF.

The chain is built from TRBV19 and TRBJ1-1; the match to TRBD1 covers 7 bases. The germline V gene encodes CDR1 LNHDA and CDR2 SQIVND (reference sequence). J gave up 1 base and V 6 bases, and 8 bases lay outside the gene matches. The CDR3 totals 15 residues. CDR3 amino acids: CASRSYGTANTEAFF. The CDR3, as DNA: TGTGCCAGTAGAAGCTACGGGACAGCGAACACTGAAGCTTTCTTT.

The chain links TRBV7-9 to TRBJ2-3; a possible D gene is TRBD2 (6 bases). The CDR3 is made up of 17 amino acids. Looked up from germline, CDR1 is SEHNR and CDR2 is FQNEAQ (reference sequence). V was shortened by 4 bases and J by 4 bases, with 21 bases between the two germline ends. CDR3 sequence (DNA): TGTGCCAGCAGCTCCCTGGGGCGCGGGACCCCTTCAGATACGCAGTATTTT. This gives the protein CASSSLGRGTPSDTQYF.

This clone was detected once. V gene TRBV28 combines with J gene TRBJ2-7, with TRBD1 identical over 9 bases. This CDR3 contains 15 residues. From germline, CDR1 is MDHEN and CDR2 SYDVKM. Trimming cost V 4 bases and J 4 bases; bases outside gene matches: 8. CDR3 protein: CASSSPGTGIYEQYF. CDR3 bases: TGTGCCAGCAGTTCCCCAGGGACAGGGATTTACGAGCAGTACTTC. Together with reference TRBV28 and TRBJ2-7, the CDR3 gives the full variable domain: DVKVTQSSRYLVKRTGEKVFLECVQDMDHENMFWYRQDPGLGLRLIYFSYDVKMKEKGDIPEGYSVSREKKERFSLILESASTNQTSMYLCASSSPGTGIYEQYFGPGTRLTVT.

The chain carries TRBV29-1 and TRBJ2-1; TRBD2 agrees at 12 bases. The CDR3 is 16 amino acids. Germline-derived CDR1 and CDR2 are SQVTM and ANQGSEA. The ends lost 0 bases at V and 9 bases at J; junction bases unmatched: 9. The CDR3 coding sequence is TGCAGCGTTGAAGAAGGACTAGCGGGACCTACTGGTGAGCAGTTCTTC. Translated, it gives CSVEEGLAGPTGEQFF.

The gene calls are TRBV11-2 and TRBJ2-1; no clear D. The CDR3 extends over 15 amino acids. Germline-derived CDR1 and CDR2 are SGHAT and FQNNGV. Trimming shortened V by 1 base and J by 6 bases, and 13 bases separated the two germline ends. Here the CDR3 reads CASSLAGFDSNEQFF. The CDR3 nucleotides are TGTGCCAGCAGCTTAGCGGGTTTCGATTCCAATGAGCAGTTCTTC.

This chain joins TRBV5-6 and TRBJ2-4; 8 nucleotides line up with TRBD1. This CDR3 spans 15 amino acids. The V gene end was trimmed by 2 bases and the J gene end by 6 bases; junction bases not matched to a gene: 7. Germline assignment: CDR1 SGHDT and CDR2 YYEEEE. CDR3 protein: CASSFPGQARNIQYF. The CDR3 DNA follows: TGTGCCAGCAGCTTCCCGGGACAGGCGCGAAACATTCAGTACTTC.

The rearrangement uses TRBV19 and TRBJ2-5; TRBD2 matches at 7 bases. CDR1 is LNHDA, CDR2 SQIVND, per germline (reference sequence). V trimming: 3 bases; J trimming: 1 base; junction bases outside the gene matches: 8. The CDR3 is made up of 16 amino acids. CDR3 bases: TGTGCCAGTAGTATTAAGGGGACTACCCCCCAAGAGACCCAGTACTTC. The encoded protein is CASSIKGTTPQETQYF.

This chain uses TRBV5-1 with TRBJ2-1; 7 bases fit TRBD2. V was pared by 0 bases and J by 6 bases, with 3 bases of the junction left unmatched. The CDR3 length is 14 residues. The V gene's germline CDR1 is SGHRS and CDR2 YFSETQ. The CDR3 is CASSLALAVNEQFF. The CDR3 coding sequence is TGCGCCAGCAGCTTGGCGCTAGCGGTCAATGAGCAGTTCTTC.

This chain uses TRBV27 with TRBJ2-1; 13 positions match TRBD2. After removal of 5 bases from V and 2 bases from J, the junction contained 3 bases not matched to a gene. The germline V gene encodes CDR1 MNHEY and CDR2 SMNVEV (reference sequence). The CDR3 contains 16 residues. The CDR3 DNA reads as TGTGCCAGCAGTCAGACTAGCGGGAGGACCTACAATGAGCAGTTCTTC. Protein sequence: CASSQTSGRTYNEQFF.

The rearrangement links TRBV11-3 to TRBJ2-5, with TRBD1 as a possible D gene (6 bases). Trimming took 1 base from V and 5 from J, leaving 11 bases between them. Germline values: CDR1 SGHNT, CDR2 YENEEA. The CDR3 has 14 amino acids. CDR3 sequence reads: CASSLGTGPETQYF. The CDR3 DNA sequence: TGTGCCAGCAGCTTAGGAACAGGGCCCGAGACCCAGTACTTC.

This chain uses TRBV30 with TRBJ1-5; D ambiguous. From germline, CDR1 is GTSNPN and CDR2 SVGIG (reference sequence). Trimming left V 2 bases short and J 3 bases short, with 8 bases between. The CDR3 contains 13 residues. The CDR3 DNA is TGTGCCTGGAGTTCTGGTCCCAATCAGCCCCAGCATTTT. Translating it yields CAWSSGPNQPQHF.

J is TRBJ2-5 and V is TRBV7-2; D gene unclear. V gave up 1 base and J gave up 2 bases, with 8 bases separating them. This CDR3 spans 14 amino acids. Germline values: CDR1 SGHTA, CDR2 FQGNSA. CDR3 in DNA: TGTGCCAGCAGCTTAGAACCGGCGCAAGAGACCCAGTACTTC. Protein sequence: CASSLEPAQETQYF.